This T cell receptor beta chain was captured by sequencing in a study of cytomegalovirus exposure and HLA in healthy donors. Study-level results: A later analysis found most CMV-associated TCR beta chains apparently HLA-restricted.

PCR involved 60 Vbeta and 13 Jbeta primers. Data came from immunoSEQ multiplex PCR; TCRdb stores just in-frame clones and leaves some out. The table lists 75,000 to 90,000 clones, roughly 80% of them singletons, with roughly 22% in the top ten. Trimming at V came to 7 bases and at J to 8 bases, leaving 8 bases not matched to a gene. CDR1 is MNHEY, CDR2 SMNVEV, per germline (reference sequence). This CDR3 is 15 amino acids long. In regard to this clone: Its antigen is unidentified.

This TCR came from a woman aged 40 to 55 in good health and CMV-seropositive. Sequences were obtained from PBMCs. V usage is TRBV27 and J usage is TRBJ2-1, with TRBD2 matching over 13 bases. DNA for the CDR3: TGTGCCAGCAATCGTTGGACTAGCGGGAGCTATGAGCAGTTCTTC. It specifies CASNRWTSGSYEQFF.